This is a list of T cell receptor beta chains from one sample in a study of vaccination effects on CD4 cells after COVID-19. No cognate antigen is known for these TCRs. Using immunoSEQ multiplex PCR, the repertoire was profiled, and TCRdb retains in-frame clones only, with some absent. This table holds 20,000 or so clones, around 70% found once. The sequenced sample was CD4+ T cells from PBMCs cultured with SARS-CoV-2 spike peptides, obtained before COVID-19 vaccination. The receptor source for this set is a human donor who had a prior SARS-CoV-2 infection. Both conserved end residues are part of each CDR3. A D gene is named only where the DNA matches it firmly. Expanded clones get a size class; other rows say once, few or many, or leave the size out.

cdr3_aa: CATSRVNRGIETQYF
cdr3_nt: TGTGCCACCAGCAGAGTCAACAGGGGGATAGAGACCCAGTACTTC
v_call: TRBV15
d_call: TRBD1
j_call: TRBJ2-5
clone_size: NA

cdr3_aa: CASSLGPPSYNSPLHF
cdr3_nt: TGTGCCAGCAGCTTGGGGCCTCCCTCCTATAATTCACCCCTCCACTTT
v_call: TRBV5-6
d_call: NA
j_call: TRBJ1-6
clone_size: NA

cdr3_aa: CASRGGGLAGTYEQYF
cdr3_nt: TGTGCCAGCAGGGGAGGTGGGCTAGCGGGAACCTACGAGCAGTACTTC
v_call: TRBV11-2
d_call: TRBD2
j_call: TRBJ2-7
clone_size: NA

cdr3_aa: CASRRTGGSDEQYF
cdr3_nt: TGTGCCAGCAGACGCACAGGGGGTTCGGACGAGCAGTACTTC
v_call: TRBV6-5
d_call: TRBD1
j_call: TRBJ2-7
clone_size: NA

cdr3_aa: CASSLAILTEETQYF
cdr3_nt: TGTGCCAGCAGCTTAGCGATCCTGACAGAAGAGACCCAGTACTTC
v_call: TRBV11-3
d_call: NA
j_call: TRBJ2-5
clone_size: NA

cdr3_aa: CASSRGGAWTEAFF
cdr3_nt: TGTGCCAGCAGTAGAGGGGGCGCGTGGACTGAAGCTTTCTTT
v_call: TRBV7-8
d_call: TRBD1
j_call: TRBJ1-1
clone_size: medium-sized

cdr3_aa: CASSLFTSGRVTGELFF
cdr3_nt: TGCGCCAGCAGCTTATTTACCAGCGGGAGGGTGACCGGGGAGCTGTTTTTT
v_call: TRBV5-1
d_call: TRBD2
j_call: TRBJ2-2
clone_size: NA

cdr3_aa: CASSATSGYYNEQFF
cdr3_nt: TGTGCCAGCAGCGCTACTAGCGGGTACTACAATGAGCAGTTCTTC
v_call: TRBV9
d_call: TRBD2
j_call: TRBJ2-1
clone_size: NA

cdr3_aa: CASSPRDSPYGYTF
cdr3_nt: TGCGCCAGCAGCCCCCGGGACAGCCCCTATGGCTACACCTTC
v_call: TRBV4-3
d_call: TRBD1
j_call: TRBJ1-2
clone_size: few

cdr3_aa: CAISAEVLRDKAYEQYF
cdr3_nt: TGTGCCATCAGTGCCGAAGTACTCCGGGACAAAGCCTACGAGCAGTACTTC
v_call: TRBV10-3
d_call: NA
j_call: TRBJ2-7
clone_size: NA

cdr3_aa: CASSQTGAGANVLTF
cdr3_nt: TGCGCCAGCAGCCAGACAGGGGCTGGGGCCAACGTCCTGACTTTC
v_call: TRBV4-3
d_call: TRBD1
j_call: TRBJ2-6
clone_size: once

cdr3_aa: CASSWSGEKLFF
cdr3_nt: TGTGCCAGCTCGTGGTCGGGTGAAAAACTGTTTTTT
v_call: TRBV18
d_call: NA
j_call: TRBJ1-4
clone_size: NA

cdr3_aa: CSVVPGRQETQYF
cdr3_nt: TGCAGCGTAGTCCCGGGACGGCAAGAGACCCAGTACTTC
v_call: TRBV29-1
d_call: NA
j_call: TRBJ2-5
clone_size: NA

cdr3_aa: CASSSTFSGGETQYF
cdr3_nt: TGTGCCAGCTCATCAACGTTTAGCGGGGGAGAGACCCAGTACTTC
v_call: TRBV18
d_call: TRBD2
j_call: TRBJ2-5
clone_size: NA

cdr3_aa: CASSQEEGFELFF
cdr3_nt: TGTGCCAGCAGCCAAGAGGAGGGATTCGAGCTGTTTTTT
v_call: TRBV3-1/TRBV3-2
d_call: NA
j_call: TRBJ2-2
clone_size: NA

cdr3_aa: CATSREGGPGYEQYF
cdr3_nt: TGTGCCACCAGCAGAGAGGGGGGACCTGGCTACGAGCAGTACTTC
v_call: TRBV15
d_call: NA
j_call: TRBJ2-7
clone_size: NA

cdr3_aa: CASSPRSGSLNEQFF
cdr3_nt: TGTGCCAGTAGTCCGAGAAGCGGGAGTTTAAATGAGCAGTTCTTC
v_call: TRBV19
d_call: TRBD2
j_call: TRBJ2-1
clone_size: NA

cdr3_aa: CASSLLGTRGDEQFF
cdr3_nt: TGTGCCAGCAGCCTTTTGGGAACTAGAGGAGATGAGCAGTTCTTC
v_call: TRBV11-3
d_call: NA
j_call: TRBJ2-1
clone_size: NA

cdr3_aa: CASKMLANYGYTF
cdr3_nt: TGTGCCAGCAAAATGTTGGCCAACTATGGCTACACCTTC
v_call: TRBV6-5
d_call: NA
j_call: TRBJ1-2
clone_size: NA

cdr3_aa: CASSEGTSGRAWDNEQFF
cdr3_nt: TGTGCCAGCAGCGAAGGGACTAGCGGGAGGGCCTGGGACAATGAGCAGTTCTTC
v_call: TRBV7-8
d_call: TRBD2
j_call: TRBJ2-1
clone_size: few

cdr3_aa: CASSLQGKKNSEQFF
cdr3_nt: TGCGCCAGCAGCCTACAGGGTAAGAAAAACAGTGAGCAGTTCTTC
v_call: TRBV5-1
d_call: NA
j_call: TRBJ2-1
clone_size: NA

cdr3_aa: CASSEGLATLAKNIQYF
cdr3_nt: TGTGCCAGCAGTGAGGGACTAGCGACACTAGCCAAAAACATTCAGTACTTC
v_call: TRBV28
d_call: TRBD2
j_call: TRBJ2-4
clone_size: NA

cdr3_aa: CASSAPGHGVGPYNEQFF
cdr3_nt: TGTGCCAGCAGTGCTCCGGGACACGGGGTCGGGCCTTACAATGAGCAGTTCTTC
v_call: TRBV6-1
d_call: NA
j_call: TRBJ2-1
clone_size: NA

cdr3_aa: CASSIDWSSYEQYF
cdr3_nt: TGTGCCAGTAGTATTGACTGGAGCTCCTACGAGCAGTACTTC
v_call: TRBV19
d_call: NA
j_call: TRBJ2-7
clone_size: NA

cdr3_aa: CASSQDIGYEQFF
cdr3_nt: TGCGCCAGCAGCCAAGATATCGGGTACGAGCAGTTCTTC
v_call: TRBV4-3
d_call: NA
j_call: TRBJ2-1
clone_size: NA

cdr3_aa: CASREGGSNTEAFF
cdr3_nt: TGTGCCAGCAGAGAAGGGGGTTCGAACACTGAAGCTTTCTTT
v_call: TRBV2
d_call: NA
j_call: TRBJ1-1
clone_size: NA

cdr3_aa: CASSQVHGGMTGELFF
cdr3_nt: TGTGCCAGCAGCCAAGTTCATGGGGGGATGACCGGGGAGCTGTTTTTT
v_call: TRBV4-2
d_call: NA
j_call: TRBJ2-2
clone_size: NA